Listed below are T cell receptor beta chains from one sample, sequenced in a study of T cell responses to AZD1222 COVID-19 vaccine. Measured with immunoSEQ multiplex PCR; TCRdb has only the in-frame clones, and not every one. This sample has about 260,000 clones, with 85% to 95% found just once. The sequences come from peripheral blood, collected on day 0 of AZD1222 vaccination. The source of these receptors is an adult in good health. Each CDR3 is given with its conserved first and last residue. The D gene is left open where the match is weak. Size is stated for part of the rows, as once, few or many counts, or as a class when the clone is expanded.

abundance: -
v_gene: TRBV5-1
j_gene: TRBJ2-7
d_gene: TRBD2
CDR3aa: CASSLTSGSGEQYF
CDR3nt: TGCGCCAGCAGCTTGACTAGCGGGAGTGGTGAGCAGTACTTC

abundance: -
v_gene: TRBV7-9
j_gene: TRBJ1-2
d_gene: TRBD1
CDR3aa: CASSQGADFWYTF
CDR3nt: TGTGCCAGCAGCCAGGGGGCAGACTTCTGGTACACCTTC

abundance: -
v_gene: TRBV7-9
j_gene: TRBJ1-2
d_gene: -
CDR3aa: CASRPGQAYGYTF
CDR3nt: TGTGCCAGCAGGCCCGGGCAGGCCTATGGCTACACCTTC

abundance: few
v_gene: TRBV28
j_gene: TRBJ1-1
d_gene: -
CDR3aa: CASRGGIHTEAFF
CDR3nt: TGTGCCAGCAGGGGCGGAATCCACACTGAAGCTTTCTTT

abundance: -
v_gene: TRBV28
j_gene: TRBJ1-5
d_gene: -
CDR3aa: CASSQGRARNQPQHF
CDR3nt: TGTGCCAGCAGCCAGGGGAGGGCCCGCAATCAGCCCCAGCATTTT

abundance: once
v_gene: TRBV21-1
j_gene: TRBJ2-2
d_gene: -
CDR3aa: CASSQIRRQRPNTGELFF
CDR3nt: TGTGCCAGCAGCCAAATTAGGCGACAGCGACCGAACACCGGGGAGCTGTTTTTT

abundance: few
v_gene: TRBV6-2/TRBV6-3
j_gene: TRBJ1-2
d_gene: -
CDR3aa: CASSSRTGGYTF
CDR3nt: TGTGCCAGCAGCTCACGTACGGGAGGCTACACCTTC

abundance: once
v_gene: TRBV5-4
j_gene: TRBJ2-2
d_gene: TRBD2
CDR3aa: CASSLGLAGRSTGELFF
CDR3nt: TGTGCCAGCAGCCTGGGACTAGCGGGAAGGTCCACCGGGGAGCTGTTTTTT

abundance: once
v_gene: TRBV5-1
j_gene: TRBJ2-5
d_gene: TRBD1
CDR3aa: CASSITGVTETQYF
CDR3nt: TGCGCCAGCAGCATTACAGGGGTTACAGAGACCCAGTACTTC

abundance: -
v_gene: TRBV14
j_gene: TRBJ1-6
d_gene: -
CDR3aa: CASSQGGFDNSPLHF
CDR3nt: TGTGCCAGCAGCCAAGGGGGGTTCGATAATTCACCCCTCCACTTT

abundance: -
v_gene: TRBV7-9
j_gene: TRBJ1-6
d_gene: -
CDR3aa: CASSNSPVSYNSPLHF
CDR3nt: TGTGCCAGCAGCAACAGCCCCGTCTCCTATAATTCACCCCTCCACTTT

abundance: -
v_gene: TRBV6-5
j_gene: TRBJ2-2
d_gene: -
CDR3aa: CASSYSQYGELFF
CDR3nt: TGTGCCAGCAGTTACTCGCAATACGGGGAGCTGTTTTTT

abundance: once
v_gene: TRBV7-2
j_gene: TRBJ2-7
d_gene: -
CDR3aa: CASSSRDMGRQYF
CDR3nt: TGTGCCAGCAGCTCGCGGGACATGGGGAGGCAGTACTTC

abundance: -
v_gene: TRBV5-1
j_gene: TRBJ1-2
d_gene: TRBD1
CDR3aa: CASSSDGQGSGYTF
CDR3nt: TGCGCCAGCAGCTCGGACGGACAGGGGAGCGGCTACACCTTC

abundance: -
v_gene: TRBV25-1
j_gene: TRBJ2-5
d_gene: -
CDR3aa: CASSPTVTFMETQYF
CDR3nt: TGTGCCAGCAGCCCGACAGTAACTTTTATGGAGACCCAGTACTTC

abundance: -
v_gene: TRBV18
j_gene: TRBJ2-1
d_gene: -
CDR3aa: CASSPPLLTGSNEQFF
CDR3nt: TGTGCCAGCTCACCACCGTTGCTTACCGGTTCCAATGAGCAGTTCTTC

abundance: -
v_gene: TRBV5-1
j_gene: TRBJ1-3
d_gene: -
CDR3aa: CASSEGFGNTIYF
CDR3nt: TGCGCCAGCAGCGAAGGGTTTGGAAACACCATATATTTT

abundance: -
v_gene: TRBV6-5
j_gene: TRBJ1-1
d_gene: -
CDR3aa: CASSYGYGTKNTEAFF
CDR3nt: TGTGCCAGCAGTTACGGGTACGGGACAAAGAACACTGAAGCTTTCTTT

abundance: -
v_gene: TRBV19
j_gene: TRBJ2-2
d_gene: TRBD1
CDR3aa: CASSAGQGRTGELFF
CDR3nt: TGTGCCAGTTCAGCGGGACAGGGGAGGACCGGGGAGCTGTTTTTT

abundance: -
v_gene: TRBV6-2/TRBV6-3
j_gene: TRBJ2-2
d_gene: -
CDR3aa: CASSERTDTGELFF
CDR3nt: TGTGCCAGCAGTGAGCGGACGGACACCGGGGAGCTGTTTTTT

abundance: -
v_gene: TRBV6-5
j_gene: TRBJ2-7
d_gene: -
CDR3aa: CASRVREAHEQYF
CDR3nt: TGTGCCAGCAGAGTTCGTGAGGCCCACGAGCAGTACTTC

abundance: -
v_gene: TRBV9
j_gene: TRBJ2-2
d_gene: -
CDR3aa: CASSGHLLTGELFF
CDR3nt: TGTGCCAGCAGCGGACATCTGCTCACCGGGGAGCTGTTTTTT

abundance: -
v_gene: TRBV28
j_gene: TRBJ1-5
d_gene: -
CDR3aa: CASSVPDTSGDQPQHF
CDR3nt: TGTGCCAGCAGTGTGCCTGACACATCTGGCGATCAGCCCCAGCATTTT

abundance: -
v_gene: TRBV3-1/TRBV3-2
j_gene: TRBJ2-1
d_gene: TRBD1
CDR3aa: CASSRRQGHNEQFF
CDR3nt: TGTGCCAGCAGCCGGCGACAGGGTCACAATGAGCAGTTCTTC